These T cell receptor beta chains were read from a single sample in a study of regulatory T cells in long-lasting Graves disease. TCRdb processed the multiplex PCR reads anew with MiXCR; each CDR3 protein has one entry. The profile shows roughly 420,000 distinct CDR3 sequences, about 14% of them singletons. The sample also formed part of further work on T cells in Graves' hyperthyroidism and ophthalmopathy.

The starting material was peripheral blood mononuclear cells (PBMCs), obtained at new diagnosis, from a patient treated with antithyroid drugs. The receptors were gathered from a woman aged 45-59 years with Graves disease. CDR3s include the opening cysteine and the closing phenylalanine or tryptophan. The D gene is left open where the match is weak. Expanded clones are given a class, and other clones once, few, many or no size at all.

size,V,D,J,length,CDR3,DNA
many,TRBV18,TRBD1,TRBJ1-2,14,CASSGDRENYGYTF,TGTGCCAGCTCAGGGGACAGGGAAAACTATGGCTACACCTTC
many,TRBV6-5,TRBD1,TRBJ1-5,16,CASSYSPGQGYQPQHF,TGTGCCAGCAGTTACTCGCCGGGACAGGGATATCAGCCCCAGCATTTT
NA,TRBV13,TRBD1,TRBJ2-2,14,CASSTGQGTGELFF,TGTGCCAGCAGCACCGGACAGGGGACCGGGGAGCTGTTTTTT
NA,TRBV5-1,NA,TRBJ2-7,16,CASTLSPGGESFEQYF,TGCGCCAGCACTCTCAGCCCGGGGGGCGAAAGTTTCGAGCAGTACTTC
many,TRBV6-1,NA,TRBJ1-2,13,CASSEVDSYGYTF,TGTGCCAGCAGTGAAGTGGACAGCTATGGCTACACCTTC
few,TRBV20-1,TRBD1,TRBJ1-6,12,CSLGTGDSPLHF,TGCAGCCTCGGGACAGGGGATTCACCCCTCCACTTT
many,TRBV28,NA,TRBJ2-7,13,CASSLVFFPGLWF,TGTGCCAGCAGTTTAGTTTTTTTCCCAGGGTTGTGGTTC
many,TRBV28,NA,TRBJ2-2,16,CASSLGGLPNTGELFF,TGTGCCAGCAGCTTAGGGGGACTGCCAAACACCGGGGAGCTGTTTTTT
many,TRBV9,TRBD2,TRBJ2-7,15,CASSEFSGSDYEQYF,TGTGCCAGCAGCGAGTTTAGCGGGAGTGACTACGAGCAGTACTTC
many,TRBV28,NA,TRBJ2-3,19,CASSPIRAGTSPSTDTQYF,TGTGCCAGCAGTCCAATCCGGGCCGGTACATCTCCTAGCACAGATACGCAGTATTTT
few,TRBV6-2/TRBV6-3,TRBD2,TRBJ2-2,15,CASSFLAGSTGELFF,TGTGCCAGCAGTTTTCTAGCGGGGTCCACCGGGGAGCTGTTTTTT
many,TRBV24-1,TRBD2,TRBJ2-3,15,CATSDLPSGKDSQYF,TGTGCCACCAGTGATCTTCCTAGCGGGAAGGATTCGCAGTATTTT
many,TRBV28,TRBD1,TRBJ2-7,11,CASGQAREQYF,TGTGCCAGCGGACAGGCGAGAGAGCAGTACTTC
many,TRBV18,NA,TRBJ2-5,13,CASSPESQETQYF,TGTGCCAGCTCACCGGAATCCCAAGAGACCCAGTACTTC
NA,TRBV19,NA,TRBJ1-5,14,CASSFRASNQPQHF,TGTGCCAGTAGCTTCCGGGCAAGCAATCAGCCCCAGCATTTT
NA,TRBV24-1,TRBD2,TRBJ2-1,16,CATSDPTSGDFNEQFF,TGTGCCACCAGTGATCCGACTAGCGGGGACTTCAATGAGCAGTTCTTC
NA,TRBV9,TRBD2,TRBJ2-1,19,CASSQGPIGLAGIYNEQFF,TGTGCCAGCAGCCAGGGACCGATTGGACTAGCGGGAATCTACAATGAGCAGTTCTTC
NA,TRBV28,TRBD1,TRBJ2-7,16,CASSINTGASSYEQYF,TGTGCCAGCAGTATAAACACAGGGGCAAGCTCCTACGAGCAGTACTTC
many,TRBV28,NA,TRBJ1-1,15,CASSRSDRTNTEAFF,TGTGCCAGCAGTCGATCAGACAGAACGAACACTGAAGCTTTCTTT
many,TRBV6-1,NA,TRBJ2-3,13,CASPGALVDTQYF,TGTGCCAGCCCCGGGGCCTTGGTAGATACGCAGTATTTT
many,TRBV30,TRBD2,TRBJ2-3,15,CAWSGPSGGTDTQYF,TGTGCCTGGAGTGGTCCGAGCGGGGGCACAGATACGCAGTATTTT
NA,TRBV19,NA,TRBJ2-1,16,CASSIAHHPTYNEQFF,TGTGCCAGTAGTATAGCGCACCACCCCACCTACAATGAGCAGTTCTTC
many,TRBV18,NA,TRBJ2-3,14,CASSPVLDTDTQYF,TGTGCCAGCTCACCAGTACTGGACACAGATACGCAGTATTTT
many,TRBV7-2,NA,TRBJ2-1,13,CASSLGAPNEQFF,TGTGCCAGCAGCCTAGGGGCCCCAAATGAGCAGTTCTTC
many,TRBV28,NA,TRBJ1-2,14,CASTRETPPGGYTF,TGTGCCAGCACCCGGGAGACCCCACCGGGTGGCTACACCTTC